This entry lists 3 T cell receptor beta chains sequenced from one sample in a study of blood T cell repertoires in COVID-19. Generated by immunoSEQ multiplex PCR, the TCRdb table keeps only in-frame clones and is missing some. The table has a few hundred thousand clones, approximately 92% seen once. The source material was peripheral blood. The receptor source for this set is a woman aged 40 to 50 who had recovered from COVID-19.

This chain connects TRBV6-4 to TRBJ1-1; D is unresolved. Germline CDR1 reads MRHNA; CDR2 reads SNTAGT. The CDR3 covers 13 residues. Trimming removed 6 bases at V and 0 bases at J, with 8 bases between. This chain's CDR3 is CASSATLNTEAFF. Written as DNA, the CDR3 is TGTGCCAGCAGCGCGACACTGAACACTGAAGCTTTCTTT.

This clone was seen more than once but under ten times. Here the CDR3 DNA reads TGTGCCAGCAGCAATGTGCGAACCGGGACAGCCTCGAACACCGGGGAGCTGTTTTTT. It codes for CASSNVRTGTASNTGELFF. V usage is TRBV11-3 and J usage is TRBJ2-2; 7 bases are a match to TRBD1. V shed 5 bases and J 0 bases; nucleotides not matched to a gene: 15. The CDR3 covers 19 residues. CDR1 is SGHNT, CDR2 YENEEA, per germline.

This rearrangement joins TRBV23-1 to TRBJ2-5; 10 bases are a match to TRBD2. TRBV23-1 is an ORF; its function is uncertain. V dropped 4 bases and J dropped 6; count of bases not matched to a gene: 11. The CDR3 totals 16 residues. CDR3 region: CASSREREGPRKTQYF. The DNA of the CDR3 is TGCGCCAGCAGTCGCGAGCGGGAGGGCCCTCGAAAGACCCAGTACTTC.